The 2 T cell receptor beta chains below all came from one sample that was sequenced in a study of T cells in women clearing cervical HPV infection. Sequenced by immunoSEQ multiplex PCR; TCRdb stores in-frame clones only, minus some. Recorded for this sample: fewer than 35,000 clones. The specimen was blood buffy coat. These receptors were collected from a woman aged 18 to 75 with a cervical HPV16 infection that either progressed to CIN3+ or cleared (not recorded which).

In the case of this clone: The CDR3 extends 3 residues past the end of the read, so its final part is completed from the germline J gene. The chain uses TRBV30 and TRBJ2-4, with TRBD1 matching over 7 bases. The CDR3 runs 12 residues. Germline lookup yields CDR1 GTSNPN and CDR2 SVGIG (reference sequence). The DNA read from the CDR3 is TGTGCCTGCCAGACAGGGACCTATGGT. It encodes CACQTGTYG. The whole CDR3 protein reads CACQTGTYGQYF.

Worth noting for this clone: Sequencing ends 3 residues short of the CDR3 end; the germline J gene provides the rest. The chain uses TRBV29-1 and TRBJ2-5; D possibly matches TRBD1 or TRBD2 (10 bases each). The CDR3 has 17 amino acids. V was pared by 6 bases and J by 6 bases, with 29 bases between. The germline CDR1 and CDR2 sequences are SQVTM and ANQGSEA. Incomplete CDR3 DNA: TGCAGCGTGGCCGGGACAGGGGAAGCGGGGGGGCGAAAGACC. Amino acid sequence: CSVAGTGEAGGRKT. The full CDR3 protein reads CSVAGTGEAGGRKTQYF.